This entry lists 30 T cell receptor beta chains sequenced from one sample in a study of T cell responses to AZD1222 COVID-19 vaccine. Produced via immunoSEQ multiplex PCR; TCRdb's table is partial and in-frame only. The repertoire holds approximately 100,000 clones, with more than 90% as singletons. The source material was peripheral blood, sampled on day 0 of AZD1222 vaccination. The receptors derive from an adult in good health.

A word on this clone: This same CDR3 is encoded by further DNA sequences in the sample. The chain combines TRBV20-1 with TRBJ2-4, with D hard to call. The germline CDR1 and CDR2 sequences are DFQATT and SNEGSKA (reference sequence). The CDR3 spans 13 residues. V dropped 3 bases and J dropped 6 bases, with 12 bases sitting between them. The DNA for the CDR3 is TGCAGTGCTAGTGGGCAAGAACGAAACATTCAGTACTTC. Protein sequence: CSASGQERNIQYF.

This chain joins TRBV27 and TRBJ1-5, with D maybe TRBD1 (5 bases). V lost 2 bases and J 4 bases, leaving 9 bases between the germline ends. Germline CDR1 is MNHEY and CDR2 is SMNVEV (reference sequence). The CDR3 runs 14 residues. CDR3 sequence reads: CASSLRGRNQPQHF. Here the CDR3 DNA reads TGTGCCAGCAGTTTAAGGGGCCGGAATCAGCCCCAGCATTTT.

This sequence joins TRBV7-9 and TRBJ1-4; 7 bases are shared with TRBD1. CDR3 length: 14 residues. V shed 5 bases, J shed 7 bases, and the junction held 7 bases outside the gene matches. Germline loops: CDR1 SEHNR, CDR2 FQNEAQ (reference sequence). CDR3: CASSAGTGAEKLFF. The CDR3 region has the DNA TGTGCCAGCAGCGCCGGAACAGGGGCTGAAAAACTGTTTTTT.

In DNA, the CDR3 is TGTGCCAGCAGCCCCACTGTAGGGGCGGATGAAGCTTTCTTT. Encoded protein: CASSPTVGADEAFF. The chain employs TRBV7-9 and TRBJ1-1; TRBD1 might be the D (5 bases). The germline V and J ends were trimmed by 5 bases and 7 bases, with 17 bases remaining between them. The CDR3 covers 14 residues. Per the germline V gene, CDR1 is SEHNR and CDR2 is FQNEAQ (reference sequence).

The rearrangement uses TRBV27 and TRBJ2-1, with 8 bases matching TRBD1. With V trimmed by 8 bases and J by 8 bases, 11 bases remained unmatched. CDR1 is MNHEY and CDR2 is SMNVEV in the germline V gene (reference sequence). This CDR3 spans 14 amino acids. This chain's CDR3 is CASHHPDRGYEQFF. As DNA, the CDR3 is TGTGCCAGCCACCACCCCGACAGGGGCTATGAGCAGTTCTTC.

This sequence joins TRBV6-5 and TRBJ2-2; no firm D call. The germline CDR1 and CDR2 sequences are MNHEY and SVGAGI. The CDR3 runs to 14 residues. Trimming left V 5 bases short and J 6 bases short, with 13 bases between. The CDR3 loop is CASSQRASSGELFF. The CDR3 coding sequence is TGTGCCAGCAGTCAAAGGGCGAGTTCCGGGGAGCTGTTTTTT.

In nucleotides, the CDR3 is TGTGCCAGCAGCCAACAACAGGGATTCAGCACAGATACGCAGTATTTT. Amino acid sequence: CASSQQQGFSTDTQYF. The chain joins TRBV11-2 to TRBJ2-3, with D maybe TRBD1 (6 bases). Germline CDR1 SGHAT, CDR2 FQNNGV. Trimming left V 5 bases short and J 0 bases short, with 15 bases between. The CDR3 has 16 amino acids.

The DNA for the CDR3 is TGTGCCAGCCTGACATACAATGAGCAGTTCTTC. Amino acid sequence: CASLTYNEQFF. The V and J genes are TRBV6-6 and TRBJ2-1; D ambiguous. The CDR3 runs to 11 residues. Germline values: CDR1 MNHNY, CDR2 SVGAGI (reference sequence). V shed 8 bases and J shed 4 bases, with 6 bases lying between them.

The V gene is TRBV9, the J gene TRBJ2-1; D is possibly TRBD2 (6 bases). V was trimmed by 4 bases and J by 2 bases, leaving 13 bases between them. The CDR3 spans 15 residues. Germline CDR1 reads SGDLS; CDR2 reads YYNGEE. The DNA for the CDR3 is TGTGCCAGCAGCACCGGGGGTGATACCTACAATGAGCAGTTCTTC. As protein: CASSTGGDTYNEQFF.

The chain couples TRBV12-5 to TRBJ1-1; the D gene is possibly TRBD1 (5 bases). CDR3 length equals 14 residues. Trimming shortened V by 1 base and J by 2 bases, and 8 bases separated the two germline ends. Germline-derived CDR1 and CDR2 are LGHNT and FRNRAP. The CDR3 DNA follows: TGTGCTAGTGGTTTGGGGGGGGTCAACACTGAAGCTTTCTTT. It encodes CASGLGGVNTEAFF.

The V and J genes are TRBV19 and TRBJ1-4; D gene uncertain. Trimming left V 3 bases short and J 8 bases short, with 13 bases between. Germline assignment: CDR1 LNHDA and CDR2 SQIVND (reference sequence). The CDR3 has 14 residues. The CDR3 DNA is TGTGCCAGTAGTATCATGGACTCAAACGAAAAACTGTTTTTT. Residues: CASSIMDSNEKLFF.

CDR3 DNA sequence: TGTGCCAGCAGTTTAGAATTGTGGGGTGGCTACACCTTC. It codes for CASSLELWGGYTF. V usage is TRBV12-3 or TRBV12-4 and J usage is TRBJ1-2; D gene unclear. Trimming removed 1 base from V and 7 bases from J, with 10 bases in between. CDR3 length: 13 residues.

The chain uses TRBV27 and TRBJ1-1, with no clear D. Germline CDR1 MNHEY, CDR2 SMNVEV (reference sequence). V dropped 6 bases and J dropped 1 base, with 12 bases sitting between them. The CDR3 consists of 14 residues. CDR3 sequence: CASRPRPGNTEAFF. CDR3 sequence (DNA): TGTGCCAGCAGACCCCGTCCAGGGAACACTGAAGCTTTCTTT.

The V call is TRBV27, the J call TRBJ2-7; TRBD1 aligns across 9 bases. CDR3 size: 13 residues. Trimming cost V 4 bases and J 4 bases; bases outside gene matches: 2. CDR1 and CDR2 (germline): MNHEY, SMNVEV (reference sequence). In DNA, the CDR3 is TGTGCCAGCAGTTGGGGACAGGGATACGAGCAGTACTTC. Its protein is CASSWGQGYEQYF.

Written as DNA, the CDR3 is TGTGCCAGCATCTTTCGTTCAGCTGAAGCTTTCTTT. Amino acids: CASIFRSAEAFF. This chain joins TRBV6-5 and TRBJ1-1, with unresolved D. Germline CDR1 reads MNHEY; CDR2 reads SVGAGI. V was pared by 7 bases and J by 6 bases, with 12 bases between. CDR3 length: 12 amino acids.

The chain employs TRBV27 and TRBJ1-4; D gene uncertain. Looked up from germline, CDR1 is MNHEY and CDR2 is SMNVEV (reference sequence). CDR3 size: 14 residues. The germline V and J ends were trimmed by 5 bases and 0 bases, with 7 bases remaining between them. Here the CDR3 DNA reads TGTGCCAGCAGTCCTCAGGCAACTAATGAAAAACTGTTTTTT. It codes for CASSPQATNEKLFF.

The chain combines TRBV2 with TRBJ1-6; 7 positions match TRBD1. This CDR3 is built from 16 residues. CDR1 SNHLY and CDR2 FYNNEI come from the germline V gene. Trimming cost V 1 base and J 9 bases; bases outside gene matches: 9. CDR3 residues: CASSEGWTGNSSPLHF. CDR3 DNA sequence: TGTGCCAGCAGTGAAGGCTGGACAGGAAATTCTTCACCCCTCCACTTT.

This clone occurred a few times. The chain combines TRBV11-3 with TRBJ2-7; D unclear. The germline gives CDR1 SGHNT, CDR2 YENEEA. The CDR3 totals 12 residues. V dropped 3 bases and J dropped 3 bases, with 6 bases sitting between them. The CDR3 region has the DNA TGTGCCAGCAGCTTGGGCGTCTACGAGCAGTACTTC. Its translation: CASSLGVYEQYF.

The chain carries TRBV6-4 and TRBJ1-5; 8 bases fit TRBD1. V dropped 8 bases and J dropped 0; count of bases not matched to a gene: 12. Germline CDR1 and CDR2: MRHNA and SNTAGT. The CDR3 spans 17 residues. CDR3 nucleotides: TGTGCCAGCTATCCCCCGGACAGGGTTAATAGCAATCAGCCCCAGCATTTT. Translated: CASYPPDRVNSNQPQHF.

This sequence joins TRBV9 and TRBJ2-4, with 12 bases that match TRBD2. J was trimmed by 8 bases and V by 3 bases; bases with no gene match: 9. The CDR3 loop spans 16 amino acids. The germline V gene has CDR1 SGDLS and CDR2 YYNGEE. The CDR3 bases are TGTGCCAGCAGCGCTTTACTAGCGGGAGGAGTAGACATTCAGTACTTC. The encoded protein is CASSALLAGGVDIQYF. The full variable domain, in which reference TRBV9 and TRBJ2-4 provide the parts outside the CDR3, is DSGVTQTPKHLITATGQRVTLRCSPRSGDLSVYWYQQSLDQGLQFLIQYYNGEERAKGNILERFSAQQFPDLHSELNLSSLELGDSALYFCASSALLAGGVDIQYFGAGTRLSVL.

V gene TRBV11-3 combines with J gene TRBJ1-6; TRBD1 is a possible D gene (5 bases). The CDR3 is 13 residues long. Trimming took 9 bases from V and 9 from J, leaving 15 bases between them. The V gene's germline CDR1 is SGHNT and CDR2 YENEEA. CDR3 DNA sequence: TGTGCCAGTGTCGGGACCCTTGGTTCACCCCTCCACTTT. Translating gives CASVGTLGSPLHF.

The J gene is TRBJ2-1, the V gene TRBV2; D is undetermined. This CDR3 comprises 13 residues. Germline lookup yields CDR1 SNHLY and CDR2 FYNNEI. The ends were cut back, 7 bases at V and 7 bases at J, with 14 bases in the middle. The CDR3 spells CASTLSVRNEQFF. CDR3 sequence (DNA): TGTGCCAGCACGTTGTCCGTTCGGAATGAGCAGTTCTTC.

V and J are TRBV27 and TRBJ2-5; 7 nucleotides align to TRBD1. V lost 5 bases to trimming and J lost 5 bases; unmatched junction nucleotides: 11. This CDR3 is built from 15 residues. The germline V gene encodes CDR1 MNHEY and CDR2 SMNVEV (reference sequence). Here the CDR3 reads CASSLTGTVGETQYF. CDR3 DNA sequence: TGTGCCAGCAGTCTCACCGGGACAGTTGGCGAGACCCAGTACTTC.

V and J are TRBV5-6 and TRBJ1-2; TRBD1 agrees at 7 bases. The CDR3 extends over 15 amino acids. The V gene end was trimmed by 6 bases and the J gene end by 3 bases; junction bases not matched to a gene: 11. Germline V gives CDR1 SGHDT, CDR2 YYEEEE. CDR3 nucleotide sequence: TGTGCCAGCACCCACAGGGGAACGGGTTACTATGGCTACACCTTC. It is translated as CASTHRGTGYYGYTF. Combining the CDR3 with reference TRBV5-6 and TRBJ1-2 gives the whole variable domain DAGVTQSPTHLIKTRGQQVTLRCSPKSGHDTVSWYQQALGQGPQFIFQYYEEEERQRGNFPDRFSGHQFPNYSSELNVNALLLGDSALYLCASTHRGTGYYGYTFGSGTRLTVV.

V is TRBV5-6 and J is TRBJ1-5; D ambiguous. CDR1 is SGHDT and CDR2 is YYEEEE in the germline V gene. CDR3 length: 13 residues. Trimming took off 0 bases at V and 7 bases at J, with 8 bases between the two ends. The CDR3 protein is CASSLGELQPQHF. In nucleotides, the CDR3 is TGTGCCAGCAGCTTGGGCGAACTCCAGCCCCAGCATTTT.

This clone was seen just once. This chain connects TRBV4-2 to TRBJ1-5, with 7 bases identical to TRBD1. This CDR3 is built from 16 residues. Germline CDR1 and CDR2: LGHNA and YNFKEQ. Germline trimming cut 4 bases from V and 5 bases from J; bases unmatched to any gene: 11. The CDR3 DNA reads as TGTGCCAGCAGCCCCTCCCTCCAGGGGGGATATCAGCCCCAGCATTTT. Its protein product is CASSPSLQGGYQPQHF.

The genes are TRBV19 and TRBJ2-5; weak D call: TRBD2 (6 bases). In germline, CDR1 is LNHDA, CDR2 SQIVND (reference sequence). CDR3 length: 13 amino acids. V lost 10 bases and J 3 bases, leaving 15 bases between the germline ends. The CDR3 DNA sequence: TGTGCCACCGGAGGGGTGACGAAAGAGACCCAGTACTTC. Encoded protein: CATGGVTKETQYF.

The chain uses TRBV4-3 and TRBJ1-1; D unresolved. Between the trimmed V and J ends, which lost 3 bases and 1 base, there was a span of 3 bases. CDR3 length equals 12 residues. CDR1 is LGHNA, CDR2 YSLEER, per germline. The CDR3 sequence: CASSQRNTEAFF. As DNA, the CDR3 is TGCGCCAGCAGCCAGAGGAACACTGAAGCTTTCTTT.

CDR3 protein: CASSTAGTEAFF. In DNA form, the CDR3 reads TGTGCCAGCAGTACCGCGGGTACTGAAGCTTTCTTT. This chain connects TRBV28 to TRBJ1-1; D is uncertain. From germline, CDR1 is MDHEN and CDR2 SYDVKM. The length of the CDR3 is 12 residues. V gave up 5 bases and J gave up 5 bases, with 9 bases separating them. The variable domain in full, with the rest retrieved from reference TRBV28 and TRBJ1-1, is DVKVTQSSRYLVKRTGEKVFLECVQDMDHENMFWYRQDPGLGLRLIYFSYDVKMKEKGDIPEGYSVSREKKERFSLILESASTNQTSMYLCASSTAGTEAFFGQGTRLTVV.

CDR3 protein: CASSFNPHMGVSSLNEQFF. The DNA of the CDR3 is TGTGCCAGCAGCTTCAACCCCCACATGGGGGTCAGTAGTTTGAATGAGCAGTTCTTC. The V and J genes are TRBV7-6 and TRBJ2-1; D might be TRBD1 or TRBD2, each matching 5 bases. The CDR3 loop spans 19 amino acids. The V gene's germline CDR1 is SGHVS and CDR2 FNYEAQ. Deletions cut 3 bases from V and 7 bases from J, with 28 bases between.